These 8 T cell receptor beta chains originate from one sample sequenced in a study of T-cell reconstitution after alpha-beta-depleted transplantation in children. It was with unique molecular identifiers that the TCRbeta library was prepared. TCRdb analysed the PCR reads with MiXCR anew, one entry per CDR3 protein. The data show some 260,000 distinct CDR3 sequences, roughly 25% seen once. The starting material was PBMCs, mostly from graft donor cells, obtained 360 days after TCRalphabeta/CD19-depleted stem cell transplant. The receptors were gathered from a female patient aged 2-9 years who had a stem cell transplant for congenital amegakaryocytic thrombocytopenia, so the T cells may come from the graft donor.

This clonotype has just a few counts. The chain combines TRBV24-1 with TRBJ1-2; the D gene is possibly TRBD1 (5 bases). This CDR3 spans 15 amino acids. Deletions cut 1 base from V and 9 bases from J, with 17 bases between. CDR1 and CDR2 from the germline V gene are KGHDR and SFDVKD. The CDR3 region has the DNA TGTGCCACCAGTGATTTAGTGGGGGGAACGACGTGCTACACCTTC. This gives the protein CATSDLVGGTTCYTF.

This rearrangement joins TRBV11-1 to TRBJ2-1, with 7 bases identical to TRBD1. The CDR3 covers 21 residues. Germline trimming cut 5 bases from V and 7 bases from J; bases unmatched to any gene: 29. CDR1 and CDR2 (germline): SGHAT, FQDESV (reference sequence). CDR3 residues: CASSPRVLQGSSTGPQNEQFF. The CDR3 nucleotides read TGTGCCAGCAGCCCCAGGGTCCTACAGGGGTCCAGCACCGGACCTCAAAATGAGCAGTTCTTC.

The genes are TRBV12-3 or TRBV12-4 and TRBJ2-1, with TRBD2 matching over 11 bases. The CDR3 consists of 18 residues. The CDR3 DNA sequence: TGTACCCTCAGTTTACCGTTCCCGGGGCTAGCGGGAGGAAATGAGCAGTTCTTC. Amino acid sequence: CTLSLPFPGLAGGNEQFF.

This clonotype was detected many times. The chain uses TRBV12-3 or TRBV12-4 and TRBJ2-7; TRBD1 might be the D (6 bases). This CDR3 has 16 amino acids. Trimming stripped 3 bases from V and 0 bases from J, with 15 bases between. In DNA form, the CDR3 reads TGTGCCAGCAGTTTGGGTGGGGGCCATACCTCCTACGAGCAGTACTTC. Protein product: CASSLGGGHTSYEQYF.

The CDR3 loop reads CASSSDRDYEQYF. Here the CDR3 DNA reads TGTGCCAGTAGCTCCGACAGGGACTACGAGCAGTACTTC. This chain uses TRBV19 with TRBJ2-7; 7 nucleotides align to TRBD1. The CDR3 is 13 amino acids. Germline assignment: CDR1 LNHDA and CDR2 SQIVND (reference sequence). J was trimmed by 3 bases and V by 6 bases; bases with no gene match: 5.

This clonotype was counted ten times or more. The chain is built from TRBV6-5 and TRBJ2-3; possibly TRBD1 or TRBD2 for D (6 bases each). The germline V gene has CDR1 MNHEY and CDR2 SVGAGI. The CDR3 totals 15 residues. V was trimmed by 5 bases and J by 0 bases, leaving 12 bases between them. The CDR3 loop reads CASSLGGGSTDTQYF. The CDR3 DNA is TGTGCCAGCAGTCTGGGGGGCGGGAGCACAGATACGCAGTATTTT.

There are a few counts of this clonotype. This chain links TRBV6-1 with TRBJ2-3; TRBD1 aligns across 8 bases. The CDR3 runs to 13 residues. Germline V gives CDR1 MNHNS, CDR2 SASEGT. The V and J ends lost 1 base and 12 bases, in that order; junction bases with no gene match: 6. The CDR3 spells CASSEVGTGPQYF. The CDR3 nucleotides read TGTGCCAGCAGTGAAGTAGGGACAGGCCCTCAGTATTTT.

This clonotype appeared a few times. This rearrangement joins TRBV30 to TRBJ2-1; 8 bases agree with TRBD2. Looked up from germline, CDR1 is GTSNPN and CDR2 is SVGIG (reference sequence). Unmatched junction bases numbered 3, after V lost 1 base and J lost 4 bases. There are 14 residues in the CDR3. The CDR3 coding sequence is TGTGCCTGGAGTGAGGGACTAGGATACAATGAGCAGTTCTTC. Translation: CAWSEGLGYNEQFF.